A single sample gave rise to the 17 T cell receptor beta chains below, sequenced in a study of OX40 agonist ivuxolimab in advanced cancers. TCRdb's table, derived via immunoSEQ multiplex PCR, lists solely in-frame clones and lacks some. This repertoire shows more than 70,000 clones, over 75% found once; its top ten account for 0.5% to 0.6%. The starting material was CD4+ or CD8+ T cells sorted from blood, obtained in a trial of the OX40 agonist ivuxolimab. These receptors were collected from an adult with an advanced solid tumor such as melanoma, head and neck, liver or kidney cancer.

The chain employs TRBV19 and TRBJ1-6, with D tentatively TRBD1 (5 bases). Germline values: CDR1 LNHDA, CDR2 SQIVND (reference sequence). CDR3 size: 15 residues. Trimming pared 3 bases from V and 5 bases from J, leaving 11 bases between. This CDR3 reads CASSMGLLDNSPLHF. In DNA form, the CDR3 reads TGTGCCAGTAGTATGGGGCTACTGGATAATTCACCCCTCCACTTT.

The rearrangement links TRBV7-3 to TRBJ2-3, with D maybe TRBD1 (5 bases). V lost 1 base and J lost 2, with 10 bases in between. The CDR3 is 15 residues long. The germline V gene encodes CDR1 SGHTA and CDR2 FQGTGA. CDR3: CASSLNPTVTDTQYF. In nucleotides, the CDR3 is TGTGCCAGCAGCTTAAACCCGACAGTCACAGATACGCAGTATTTT.

The CDR3 DNA reads TGTGCCAGCAGTTCCACAACTAACTATGGCTACACCTTC. Its protein product is CASSSTTNYGYTF. This sequence joins TRBV28 and TRBJ1-2; D uncertain. Germline V gene data show CDR1 as MDHEN and CDR2 as SYDVKM. The V and J ends lost 4 bases and 0 bases respectively, with 6 bases between them. The CDR3 has 13 amino acids.

J is TRBJ1-1 and V is TRBV14; 9 nucleotides align to TRBD1. V lost 4 bases, J lost 5 bases, and 11 bases stayed unmatched. CDR1 and CDR2 from the germline V gene are SGHDN and FVKESK. The CDR3 sequence is 16 residues long. As DNA, the CDR3 is TGTGCCAGCAGCCTCCTCGGGACAGGGAAACGAACTGAAGCTTTCTTT. This gives the protein CASSLLGTGKRTEAFF. The full variable domain, rest sourced from reference TRBV14 and TRBJ1-1, is EAGVTQFPSHSVIEKGQTVTLRCDPISGHDNLYWYRRVMGKEIKFLLHFVKESKQDESGMPNNRFLAERTGGTYSTLKVQPAELEDSGVYFCASSLLGTGKRTEAFFGQGTRLTVV.

The chain carries TRBV30 and TRBJ2-7; the D gene could be TRBD1 or TRBD2 (5 bases each). This CDR3 has 13 amino acids. Per the germline V gene, CDR1 is GTSNPN and CDR2 is SVGIG (reference sequence). Trimming pared 7 bases from V and 4 bases from J, leaving 17 bases between. The CDR3 here is CAYSPGRRYEQYF. DNA for the CDR3: TGTGCCTATTCACCGGGACGGAGGTACGAGCAGTACTTC.

The CDR3 loop reads CASSEAQPQHF. The CDR3, as DNA: TGTGCCAGCAGTGAGGCCCAGCCCCAGCATTTT. The rearrangement uses TRBV6-1 and TRBJ1-5, with D hard to call. The V end lost 3 bases, the J end lost 7 bases, and 4 bases lay between the germline ends. CDR1 is MNHNS and CDR2 is SASEGT in the germline V gene. This CDR3 region has 11 residues.

This rearrangement joins TRBV6-5 to TRBJ1-3; D unresolved. The CDR3 consists of 14 residues. V shed 2 bases and J shed 1 base, with 6 bases lying between them. The germline CDR1 and CDR2 sequences are MNHEY and SVGAGI. In DNA form, the CDR3 reads TGTGCCAGCAGTTACGGGCAGTCTGGAAACACCATATATTTT. Encoded protein: CASSYGQSGNTIYF.

As regards this clone: The same CDR3 is also encoded by other DNA sequences in this sample. The chain is built from TRBV30 and TRBJ2-2, with 8 positions matching TRBD2. Germline CDR1 reads GTSNPN; CDR2 reads SVGIG (reference sequence). This CDR3 has 14 amino acids. V shed 2 bases, J shed 3 bases, and the junction held 2 bases outside the gene matches. CDR3 in amino acids: CAWSRGGDTGELFF. The CDR3, as DNA: TGTGCCTGGAGTCGGGGGGGTGACACCGGGGAGCTGTTTTTT. The full variable domain, its missing parts supplied by reference TRBV30 and TRBJ2-2, is SQTIHQWPATLVQPVGSPLSLECTVEGTSNPNLYWYRQAAGRGLQLLFYSVGIGQISSEVPQNLSASRPQDRQFILSSKKLLLSDSGFYLCAWSRGGDTGELFFGEGSRLTVL.

The V call is TRBV6-5, the J call TRBJ1-2; no clear D. Germline-derived CDR1 and CDR2 are MNHEY and SVGAGI. V gave up 2 bases and J gave up 0 bases, with 4 bases separating them. CDR3 size: 13 residues. Here the CDR3 DNA reads TGTGCCAGCAGTTACGGGACTAACTATGGCTACACCTTC. Amino acids: CASSYGTNYGYTF.

This sequence joins TRBV5-1 and TRBJ2-3, with D tentatively TRBD1 or TRBD2 (5 bases each). Germline CDR1 SGHRS, CDR2 YFSETQ. V shed 4 bases and J shed 4 bases, with 13 bases lying between them. The CDR3 has 14 residues. The CDR3 region has the DNA TGCGCCAGCAGCCCCCTAGTGGGGGCAGATACGCAGTATTTT. It translates to CASSPLVGADTQYF.

This clone has more than one count but fewer than ten. V is TRBV5-1 and J is TRBJ2-5; maybe TRBD2 (5 bases). CDR3 length: 15 amino acids. CDR1 and CDR2 from the germline V gene are SGHRS and YFSETQ. Trimming left V 5 bases short and J 5 bases short, with 19 bases between. The CDR3 nucleotides read TGCGCCAGCAGTGAACTCGGCTCCGGCGGGGAGACCCAGTACTTC. Translating it yields CASSELGSGGETQYF.

The chain combines TRBV6-5 with TRBJ1-5; no clear D gene. The CDR3 runs 12 residues. Germline CDR1 is MNHEY and CDR2 is SVGAGI. V lost 6 bases and J 9 bases, leaving 12 bases between the germline ends. The CDR3 DNA reads TGTGCCAGCAGCAGCCCCCCGGGGCCCCAGCATTTT. Amino acids: CASSSPPGPQHF.

The V and J genes are TRBV5-1 and TRBJ1-4, with TRBD1 as a possible D gene (5 bases). The CDR3 is made up of 15 amino acids. Trimming took 0 bases from V and 2 from J, leaving 8 bases between them. CDR1 and CDR2 from the germline V gene are SGHRS and YFSETQ. CDR3 region: CASSLGPGTNEKLFF. The CDR3, as DNA: TGCGCCAGCAGCTTGGGGCCAGGGACTAATGAAAAACTGTTTTTT.

The chain links TRBV5-1 to TRBJ2-7, with 8 bases lining up with TRBD1. CDR3 size: 14 residues. The V gene end was trimmed by 2 bases and the J gene end by 1 base; junction bases not matched to a gene: 2. CDR1 is SGHRS and CDR2 is YFSETQ in the germline V gene. The CDR3 DNA follows: TGCGCCAGCAGCTTCGGACAGGGTTCCTACGAGCAGTACTTC. It translates to CASSFGQGSYEQYF.

This chain connects TRBV27 to TRBJ1-5, with unresolved D. The germline V and J ends were trimmed by 2 bases and 2 bases, with 7 bases remaining between them. The CDR3 covers 14 residues. Germline assignment: CDR1 MNHEY and CDR2 SMNVEV (reference sequence). CDR3 nucleotides: TGTGCCAGCAGTTTACAGGCCGGCAATCAGCCCCAGCATTTT. Protein sequence: CASSLQAGNQPQHF.

The gene calls are TRBV19 and TRBJ1-2; 9 bases align to TRBD1. Unmatched junction bases numbered 7, after V lost 8 bases and J lost 3 bases. Germline-derived CDR1 and CDR2 are LNHDA and SQIVND (reference sequence). The CDR3 covers 14 residues. The CDR3: CASVTGGADYGYTF. CDR3 DNA sequence: TGTGCCAGTGTTACAGGGGGCGCCGACTATGGCTACACCTTC.

The chain uses TRBV7-2 and TRBJ2-3; D is ambiguous. The CDR3 length is 11 residues. CDR1 and CDR2 (germline): SGHTA, FQGNSA. Trimming stripped 1 base from V and 11 bases from J, with 7 bases between. The DNA of the CDR3 is TGTGCCAGCAGCTTAGGTCTTGGGCAGTATTTT. The encoded protein is CASSLGLGQYF. Supplemented by reference TRBV7-2 and TRBJ2-3, the full variable domain reads GAGVSQSPSNKVTEKGKDVELRCDPISGHTALYWYRQSLGQGLEFLIYFQGNSAPDKSGLPSDRFSAERTGGSVSTLTIQRTQQEDSAVYLCASSLGLGQYFGPGTRLTVL.